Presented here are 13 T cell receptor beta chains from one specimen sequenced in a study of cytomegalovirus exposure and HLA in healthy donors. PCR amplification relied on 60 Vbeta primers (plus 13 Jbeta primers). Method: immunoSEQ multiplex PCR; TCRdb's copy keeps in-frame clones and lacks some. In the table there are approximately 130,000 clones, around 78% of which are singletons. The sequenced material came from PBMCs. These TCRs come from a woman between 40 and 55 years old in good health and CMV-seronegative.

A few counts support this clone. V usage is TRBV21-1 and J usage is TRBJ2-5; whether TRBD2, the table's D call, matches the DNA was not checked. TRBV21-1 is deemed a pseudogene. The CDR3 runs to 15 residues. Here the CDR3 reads CASSFPTSGKETQYF. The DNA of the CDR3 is TGTGCCAGCAGCTTTCCGACTAGCGGGAAAGAGACCCAGTACTTC.

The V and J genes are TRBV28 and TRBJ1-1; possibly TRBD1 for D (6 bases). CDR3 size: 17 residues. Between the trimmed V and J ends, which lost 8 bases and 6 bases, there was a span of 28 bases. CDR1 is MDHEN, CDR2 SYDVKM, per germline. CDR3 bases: TGTGCCAGCCCCCCTCGAGGGGTGTTGGTTAAGGGGGCTGAAGCTTTCTTT. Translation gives CASPPRGVLVKGAEAFF.

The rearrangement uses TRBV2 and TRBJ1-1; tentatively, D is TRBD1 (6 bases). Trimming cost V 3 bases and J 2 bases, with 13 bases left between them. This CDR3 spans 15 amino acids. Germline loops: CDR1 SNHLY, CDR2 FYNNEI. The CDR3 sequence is CASSEGGQFNTEAFF. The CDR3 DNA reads TGTGCCAGCAGTGAGGGGGGGCAATTTAACACTGAAGCTTTCTTT.

The CDR3 is CASSIGDRPNRGELFF. CDR3 nucleotides: TGTGCCAGCAGCATCGGGGACAGGCCAAATCGCGGGGAGCTGTTTTTT. The chain combines TRBV9 with TRBJ2-2; 8 positions agree with TRBD1. The CDR3 is 16 amino acids. The ends lost 4 bases at V and 7 bases at J; junction bases unmatched: 12. CDR1 is SGDLS, CDR2 YYNGEE, per germline. The whole variable domain, filled in from reference TRBV9 and TRBJ2-2, reads DSGVTQTPKHLITATGQRVTLRCSPRSGDLSVYWYQQSLDQGLQFLIQYYNGEERAKGNILERFSAQQFPDLHSELNLSSLELGDSALYFCASSIGDRPNRGELFFGEGSRLTVL.

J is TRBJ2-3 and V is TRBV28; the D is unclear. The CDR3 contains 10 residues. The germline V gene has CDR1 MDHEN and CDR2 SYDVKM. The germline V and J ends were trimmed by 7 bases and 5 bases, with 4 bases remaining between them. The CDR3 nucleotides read TGTGCCAGCACAGTAGATACGCAGTATTTT. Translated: CASTVDTQYF.

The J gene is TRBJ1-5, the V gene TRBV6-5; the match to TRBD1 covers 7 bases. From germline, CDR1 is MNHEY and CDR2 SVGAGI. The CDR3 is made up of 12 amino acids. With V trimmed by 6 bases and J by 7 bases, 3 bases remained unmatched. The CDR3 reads CASSTGVQPQHF. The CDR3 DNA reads TGTGCCAGCAGCACAGGGGTCCAGCCCCAGCATTTT.

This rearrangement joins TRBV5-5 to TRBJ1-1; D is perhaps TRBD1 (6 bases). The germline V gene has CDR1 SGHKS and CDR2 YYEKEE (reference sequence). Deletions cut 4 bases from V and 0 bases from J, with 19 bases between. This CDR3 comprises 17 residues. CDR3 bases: TGTGCCAGCAGCGAAAGGGGGTGGGGCTTTATGAACACTGAAGCTTTCTTT. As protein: CASSERGWGFMNTEAFF.

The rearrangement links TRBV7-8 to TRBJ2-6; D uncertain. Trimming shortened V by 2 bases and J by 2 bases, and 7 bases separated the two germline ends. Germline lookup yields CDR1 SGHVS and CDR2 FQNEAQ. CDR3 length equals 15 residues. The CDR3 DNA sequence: TGTGCCAGCAGCTTAATCAGTCCTGGGGCCAACGTCCTGACTTTC. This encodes CASSLISPGANVLTF.

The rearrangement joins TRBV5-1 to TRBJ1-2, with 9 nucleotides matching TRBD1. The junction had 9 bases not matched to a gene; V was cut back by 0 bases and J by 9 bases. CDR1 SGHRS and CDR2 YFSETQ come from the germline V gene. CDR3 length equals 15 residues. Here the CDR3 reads CASSLGGTGPDSYTF. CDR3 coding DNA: TGCGCCAGCAGCTTGGGGGGGACAGGGCCCGATAGCTACACCTTC.

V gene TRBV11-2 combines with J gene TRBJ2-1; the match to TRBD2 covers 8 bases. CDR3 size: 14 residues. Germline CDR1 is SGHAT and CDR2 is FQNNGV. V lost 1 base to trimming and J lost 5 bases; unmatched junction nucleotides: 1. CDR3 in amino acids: CASSLGLAHNEQFF. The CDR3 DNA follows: TGTGCCAGCAGCTTAGGACTAGCGCACAATGAGCAGTTCTTC.

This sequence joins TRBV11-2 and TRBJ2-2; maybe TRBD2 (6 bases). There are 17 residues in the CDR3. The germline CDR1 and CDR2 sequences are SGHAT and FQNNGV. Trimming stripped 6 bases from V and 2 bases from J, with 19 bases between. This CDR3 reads CASRQARYGGNTGELFF. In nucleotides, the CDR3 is TGTGCCAGCAGACAAGCGCGTTACGGGGGAAACACCGGGGAGCTGTTTTTT.

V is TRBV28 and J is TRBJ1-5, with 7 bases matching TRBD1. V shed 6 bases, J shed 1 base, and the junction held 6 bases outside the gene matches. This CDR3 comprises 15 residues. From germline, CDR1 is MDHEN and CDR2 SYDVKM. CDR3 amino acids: CASSQQGRSNQPQHF. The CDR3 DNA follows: TGTGCCAGCAGCCAACAGGGGAGGAGCAATCAGCCCCAGCATTTT. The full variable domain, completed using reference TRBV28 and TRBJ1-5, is DVKVTQSSRYLVKRTGEKVFLECVQDMDHENMFWYRQDPGLGLRLIYFSYDVKMKEKGDIPEGYSVSREKKERFSLILESASTNQTSMYLCASSQQGRSNQPQHFGDGTRLSIL.

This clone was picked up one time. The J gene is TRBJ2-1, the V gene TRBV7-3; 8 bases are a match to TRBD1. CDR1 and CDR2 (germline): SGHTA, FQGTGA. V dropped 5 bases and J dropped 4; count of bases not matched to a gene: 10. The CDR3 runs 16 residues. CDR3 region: CASSPAGGAGYNEQFF. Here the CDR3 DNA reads TGTGCCAGCAGCCCAGCAGGGGGCGCGGGATACAATGAGCAGTTCTTC.